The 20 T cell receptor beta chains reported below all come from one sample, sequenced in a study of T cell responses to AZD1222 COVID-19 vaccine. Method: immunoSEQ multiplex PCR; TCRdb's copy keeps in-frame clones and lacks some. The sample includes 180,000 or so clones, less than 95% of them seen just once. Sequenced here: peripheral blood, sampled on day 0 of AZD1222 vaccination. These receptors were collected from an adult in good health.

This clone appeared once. CDR3 protein: CASSLVGLAGNNEQFF. CDR3 in DNA: TGTGCCAGCAGCTTGGTAGGACTAGCGGGAAACAATGAGCAGTTCTTC. The chain recombines TRBV5-5 with TRBJ2-1; 12 bases fit TRBD2. Germline-derived CDR1 and CDR2 are SGHKS and YYEKEE (reference sequence). V lost 0 bases and J lost 5; bases outside the gene matches: 3. This CDR3 has 16 amino acids. Looking up the rest from reference TRBV5-5 and TRBJ2-1 gives the full variable domain: DAGVTQSPTHLIKTRGQQVTLRCSPISGHKSVSWYQQVLGQGPQFIFQYYEKEERGRGNFPDRFSARQFPNYSSELNVNALLLGDSALYLCASSLVGLAGNNEQFFGPGTRLTVL.

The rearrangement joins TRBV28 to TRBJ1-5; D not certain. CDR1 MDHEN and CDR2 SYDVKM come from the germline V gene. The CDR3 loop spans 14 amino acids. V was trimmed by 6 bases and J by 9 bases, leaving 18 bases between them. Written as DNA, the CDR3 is TGTGCCAGCAGCCTGCCCCGGGATAGCCGGCCCCAGCATTTT. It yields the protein CASSLPRDSRPQHF.

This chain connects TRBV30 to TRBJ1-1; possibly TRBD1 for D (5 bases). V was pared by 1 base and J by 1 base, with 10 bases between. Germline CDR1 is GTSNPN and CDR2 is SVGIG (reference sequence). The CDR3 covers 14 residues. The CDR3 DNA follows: TGTGCCTGGAGTGAGAACAGGCGGAACACTGAAGCTTTCTTT. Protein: CAWSENRRNTEAFF.

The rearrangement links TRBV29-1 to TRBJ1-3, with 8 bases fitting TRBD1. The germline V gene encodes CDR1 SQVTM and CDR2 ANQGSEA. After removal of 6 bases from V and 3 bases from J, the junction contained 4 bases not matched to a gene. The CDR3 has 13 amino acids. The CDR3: CSVGQELGNTIYF. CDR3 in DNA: TGCAGCGTGGGACAGGAGCTTGGAAACACCATATATTTT.

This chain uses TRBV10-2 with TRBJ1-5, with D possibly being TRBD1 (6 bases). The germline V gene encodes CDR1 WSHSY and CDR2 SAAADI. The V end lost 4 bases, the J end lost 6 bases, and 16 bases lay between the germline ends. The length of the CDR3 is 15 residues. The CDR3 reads CASSAPGQKGQPQHF. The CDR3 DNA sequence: TGCGCCAGCAGTGCCCCCGGACAGAAGGGTCAGCCCCAGCATTTT.

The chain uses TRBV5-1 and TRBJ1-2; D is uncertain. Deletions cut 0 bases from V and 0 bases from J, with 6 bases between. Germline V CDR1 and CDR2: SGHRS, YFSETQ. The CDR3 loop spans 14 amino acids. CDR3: CASSLVAANYGYTF. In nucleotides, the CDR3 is TGCGCCAGCAGCTTGGTGGCAGCTAACTATGGCTACACCTTC.

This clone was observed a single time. CDR3 DNA sequence: TGTGCCAGCAGCTCCTCAGGGGGCGCTCCCGAAGCTTTCTTT. Its protein is CASSSSGGAPEAFF. V is TRBV7-3 and J is TRBJ1-1; 8 nucleotides match TRBD1. The V and J ends lost 4 bases and 8 bases, in that order; junction bases with no gene match: 9. The CDR3 is made up of 14 amino acids. Germline CDR1 is SGHTA and CDR2 is FQGTGA.

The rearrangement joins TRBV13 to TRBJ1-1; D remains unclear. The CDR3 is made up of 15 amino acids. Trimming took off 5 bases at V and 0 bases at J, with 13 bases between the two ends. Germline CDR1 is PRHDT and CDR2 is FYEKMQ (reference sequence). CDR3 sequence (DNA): TGTGCCAGCAGCGCCGGCTGGCGGATGAACACTGAAGCTTTCTTT. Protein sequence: CASSAGWRMNTEAFF.

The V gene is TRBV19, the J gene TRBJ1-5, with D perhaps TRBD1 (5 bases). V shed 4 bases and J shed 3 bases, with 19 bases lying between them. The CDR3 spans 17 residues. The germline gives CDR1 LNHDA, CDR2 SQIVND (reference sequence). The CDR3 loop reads CASSRPSGTEINQPQHF. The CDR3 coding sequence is TGTGCCAGTAGTAGACCGTCCGGGACGGAAATCAATCAGCCCCAGCATTTT.

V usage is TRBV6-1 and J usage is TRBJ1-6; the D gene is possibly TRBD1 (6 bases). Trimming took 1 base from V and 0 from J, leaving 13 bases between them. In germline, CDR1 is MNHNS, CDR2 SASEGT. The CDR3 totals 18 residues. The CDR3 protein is CASSEEVRGASYNSPLHF. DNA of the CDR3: TGTGCCAGCAGTGAAGAAGTCAGGGGAGCCTCCTATAATTCACCCCTCCACTTT.

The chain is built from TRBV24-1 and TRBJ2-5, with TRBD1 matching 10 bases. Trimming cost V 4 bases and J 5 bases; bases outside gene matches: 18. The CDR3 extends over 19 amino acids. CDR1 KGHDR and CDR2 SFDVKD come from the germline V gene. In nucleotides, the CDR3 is TGTGCCACCAGTGAACTTCGTCGCTCGGGACAGGGGTTGTCGGAGACCCAGTACTTC. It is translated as CATSELRRSGQGLSETQYF.

This CDR3 is CASSLVHQETQYF. The CDR3 bases are TGTGCCAGCAGTTTAGTTCACCAAGAGACCCAGTACTTC. This chain links TRBV27 with TRBJ2-5; D not certain. Germline V gene sequence: CDR1 MNHEY, CDR2 SMNVEV (reference sequence). The CDR3 has 13 amino acids. The V gene lost 2 bases and the J gene lost 0 bases, with 4 bases spanning the gap.

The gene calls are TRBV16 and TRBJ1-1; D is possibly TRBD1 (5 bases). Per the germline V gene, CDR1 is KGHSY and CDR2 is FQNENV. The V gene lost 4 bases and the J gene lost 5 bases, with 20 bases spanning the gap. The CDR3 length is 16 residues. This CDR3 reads CASSPSRDPPKTEAFF. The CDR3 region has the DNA TGTGCCAGCAGCCCTTCCCGGGACCCACCGAAGACTGAAGCTTTCTTT. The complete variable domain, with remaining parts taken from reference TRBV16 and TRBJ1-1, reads GEEVAQTPKHLVRGEGQKAKLYCAPIKGHSYVFWYQQVLKNEFKFLISFQNENVFDETGMPKERFSAKCLPNSPCSLEIQATKLEDSAVYFCASSPSRDPPKTEAFFGQGTRLTVV.

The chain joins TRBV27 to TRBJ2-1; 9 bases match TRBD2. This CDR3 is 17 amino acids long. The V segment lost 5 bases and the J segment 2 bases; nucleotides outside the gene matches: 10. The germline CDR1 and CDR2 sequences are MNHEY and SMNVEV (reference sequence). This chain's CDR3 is CASSALGTSPAYNEQFF. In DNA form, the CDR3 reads TGTGCCAGCAGTGCTCTAGGGACTAGCCCGGCCTACAATGAGCAGTTCTTC.

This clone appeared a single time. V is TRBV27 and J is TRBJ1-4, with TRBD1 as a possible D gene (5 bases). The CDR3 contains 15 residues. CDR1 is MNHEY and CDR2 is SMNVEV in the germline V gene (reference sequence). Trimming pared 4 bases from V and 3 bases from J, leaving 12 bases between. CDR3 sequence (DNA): TGTGCCAGCAGTTCATCAGGGTACTCTAATGAAAAACTGTTTTTT. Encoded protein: CASSSSGYSNEKLFF. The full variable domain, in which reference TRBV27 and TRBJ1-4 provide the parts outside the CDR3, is EAQVTQNPRYLITVTGKKLTVTCSQNMNHEYMSWYRQDPGLGLRQIYYSMNVEVTDKGDVPEGYKVSRKEKRNFPLILESPSPNQTSLYFCASSSSGYSNEKLFFGSGTQLSVL.

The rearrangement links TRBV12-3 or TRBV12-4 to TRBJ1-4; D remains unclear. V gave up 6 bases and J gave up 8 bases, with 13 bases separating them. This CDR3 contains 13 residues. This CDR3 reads CASSSGSGEKLFF. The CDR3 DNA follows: TGTGCCAGCAGCAGTGGTTCTGGCGAAAAACTGTTTTTT.

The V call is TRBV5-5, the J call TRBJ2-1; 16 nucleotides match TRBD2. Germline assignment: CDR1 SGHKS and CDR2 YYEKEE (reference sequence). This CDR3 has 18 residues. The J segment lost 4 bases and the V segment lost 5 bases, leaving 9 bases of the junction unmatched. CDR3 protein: CASSLLGTSGRDYNEQFF. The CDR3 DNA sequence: TGTGCCAGCAGTTTATTGGGGACTAGCGGGAGGGATTACAATGAGCAGTTCTTC. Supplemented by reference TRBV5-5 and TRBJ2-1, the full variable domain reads DAGVTQSPTHLIKTRGQQVTLRCSPISGHKSVSWYQQVLGQGPQFIFQYYEKEERGRGNFPDRFSARQFPNYSSELNVNALLLGDSALYLCASSLLGTSGRDYNEQFFGPGTRLTVL.

The CDR3 loop reads CASSHRLAGDNEQFF. The CDR3 DNA sequence: TGTGCCAGCAGCCATCGACTAGCGGGAGACAATGAGCAGTTCTTC. This chain uses TRBV7-9 with TRBJ2-1; TRBD2 aligns across 12 bases. Germline CDR1 SEHNR, CDR2 FQNEAQ (reference sequence). This CDR3 has 15 amino acids. With 5 bases clipped from V and 5 bases from J, the junction kept 4 bases outside the gene matches.

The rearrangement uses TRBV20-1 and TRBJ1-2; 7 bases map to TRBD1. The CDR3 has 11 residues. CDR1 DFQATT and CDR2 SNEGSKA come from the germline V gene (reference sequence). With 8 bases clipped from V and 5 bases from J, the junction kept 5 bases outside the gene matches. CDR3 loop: CSPGQQYGYTF. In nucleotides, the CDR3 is TGCAGTCCGGGACAGCAATATGGCTACACCTTC.

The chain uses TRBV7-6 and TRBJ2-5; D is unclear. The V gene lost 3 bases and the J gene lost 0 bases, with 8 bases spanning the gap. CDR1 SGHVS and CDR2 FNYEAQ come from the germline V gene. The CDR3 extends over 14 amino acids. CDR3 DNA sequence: TGTGCCAGCAGCTTGCAGGCGTACCAAGAGACCCAGTACTTC. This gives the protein CASSLQAYQETQYF.